The next 16 T cell receptor beta chains were all read from a single sample in a study of cytomegalovirus exposure and HLA in healthy donors. Vbeta (60) and Jbeta (13) primers were used in the PCR. Libraries were prepared by immunoSEQ multiplex PCR; TCRdb keeps only in-frame clonotypes and omits some of them. The repertoire holds some 110,000 clones, with about four fifths as singletons. The sequenced sample consisted of PBMCs. These receptors were collected from a man in his thirties or forties in good health and CMV-seropositive.

The chain uses TRBV2 and TRBJ2-5; D perhaps matches TRBD1 (6 bases). The V gene lost 7 bases and the J gene lost 7 bases, with 19 bases spanning the gap. Germline V gene data show CDR1 as SNHLY and CDR2 as FYNNEI. The CDR3 sequence is 14 residues long. This CDR3 reads CASKPQGPAWTQYF. DNA for the CDR3: TGTGCCAGCAAACCCCAGGGGCCGGCCTGGACCCAGTACTTC.

This chain links TRBV7-9 with TRBJ2-7; 8 bases are a match to TRBD1. CDR1 and CDR2 (germline): SEHNR, FQNEAQ (reference sequence). This CDR3 spans 15 amino acids. V lost 5 bases, J lost 3 bases, and 9 bases stayed unmatched. The CDR3 region is CASSDQDREDYEQYF. The CDR3 nucleotides are TGTGCCAGCAGCGATCAGGACAGGGAGGACTACGAGCAGTACTTC.

This clone has more than one count but fewer than ten. The chain is built from TRBV19 and TRBJ2-3; weak D call: TRBD2 (6 bases). The CDR3 runs 13 residues. Per germline, CDR1 LNHDA and CDR2 SQIVND (reference sequence). V was clipped by 6 bases and J by 1 base, with 8 bases between them. CDR3 residues: CASRWGGTDTQYF. CDR3 coding DNA: TGTGCCAGTAGATGGGGGGGCACAGATACGCAGTATTTT.

The rearrangement uses TRBV6-1 and TRBJ2-7, with D maybe TRBD1 (6 bases). Trimming shortened V by 4 bases and J by 1 base, and 11 bases separated the two germline ends. CDR1 MNHNS and CDR2 SASEGT come from the germline V gene. The CDR3 loop spans 14 amino acids. DNA for the CDR3: TGTGCCAGCAGTGCCCAACAGGGATCCTACGAGCAGTACTTC. Translating it yields CASSAQQGSYEQYF.

This clone was seen a few times. V usage is TRBV6-6 and J usage is TRBJ2-6; a weak D match, TRBD1 (7 bases). CDR1 is MNHNY and CDR2 is SVGAGI in the germline V gene (reference sequence). The V gene lost 8 bases and the J gene lost 4 bases, with 12 bases spanning the gap. The CDR3 consists of 14 residues. The CDR3: CASQGGAGANVLTF. The CDR3 DNA sequence: TGTGCCAGCCAGGGGGGAGCCGGGGCCAACGTCCTGACTTTC.

The chain joins TRBV7-9 to TRBJ2-2, with 10 bases that match TRBD2. Germline CDR1 reads SEHNR; CDR2 reads FQNEAQ (reference sequence). The CDR3 sequence is 16 residues long. Trimming removed 4 bases from V and 6 bases from J; junction bases left unmatched: 8. The CDR3 sequence: CASSWTSGRGAGELFF. The CDR3 DNA reads TGTGCCAGCAGCTGGACTAGCGGTAGGGGGGCCGGGGAGCTGTTTTTT.

In this sample, this clone turned up a few times. This chain connects TRBV2 to TRBJ1-1; TRBD1 matches 8 bases. V lost 6 bases to trimming and J lost 10 bases; unmatched junction nucleotides: 1. Germline V lookup: CDR1 SNHLY, CDR2 FYNNEI. This CDR3 has 10 amino acids. CDR3 sequence (DNA): TGTGCCAGCAGGGACAGGGTAGCTTTCTTT. The encoded protein is CASRDRVAFF.

Here the CDR3 reads CASSWDGRGNHSPLHF. The CDR3 DNA sequence: TGTGCCAGCAGTTGGGATGGCAGGGGGAATCATTCACCCCTCCACTTT. This chain connects TRBV6-5 to TRBJ1-6, with TRBD1 identical over 7 bases. The CDR3 consists of 16 residues. Germline V lookup: CDR1 MNHEY, CDR2 SVGAGI. The V segment lost 4 bases and the J segment 8 bases; nucleotides outside the gene matches: 11.

The rearrangement uses TRBV5-5 and TRBJ2-7; D is possibly TRBD2 (6 bases). The CDR3 contains 15 residues. Trimming shortened V by 0 bases and J by 2 bases, and 12 bases separated the two germline ends. CDR1 SGHKS and CDR2 YYEKEE come from the germline V gene (reference sequence). The CDR3 DNA sequence: TGTGCCAGCAGCTTGGGAGGGACTCCTACCTACGAGCAGTACGTC. This codes for CASSLGGTPTYEQYV.

This clone was counted between two and nine times. This rearrangement joins TRBV5-1 to TRBJ1-2, with 10 nucleotides matching TRBD1. This CDR3 has 16 residues. The V gene end was trimmed by 2 bases and the J gene end by 4 bases; junction bases not matched to a gene: 8. CDR1 and CDR2 (germline): SGHRS, YFSETQ. The chain's CDR3 is CASSFMTGGSVYGYTF. In DNA form, the CDR3 reads TGCGCCAGCAGCTTCATGACAGGGGGCTCAGTCTATGGCTACACCTTC. The whole variable domain, remainder taken from reference TRBV5-1 and TRBJ1-2, is KAGVTQTPRYLIKTRGQQVTLSCSPISGHRSVSWYQQTPGQGLQFLFEYFSETQRNKGNFPGRFSGRQFSNSRSEMNVSTLELGDSALYLCASSFMTGGSVYGYTFGSGTRLTVV.

This clone was observed once. The chain employs TRBV19 and TRBJ2-3, with D perhaps matching TRBD2 (6 bases). CDR3 size: 15 residues. Germline V gives CDR1 LNHDA, CDR2 SQIVND (reference sequence). Trimming cost V 6 bases and J 4 bases, with 17 bases left between them. CDR3 bases: TGTGCCAGTAGGCGGGACCCGGACCTCGCAGATACGCAGTATTTT. Translating gives CASRRDPDLADTQYF.

This clone was observed a few times. The chain employs TRBV18 and TRBJ2-7; 7 bases are shared with TRBD1. There are 11 residues in the CDR3. Losses at the gene ends were 8 bases for V and 7 bases for J; bases not matched to a gene: 5. Germline CDR1 reads KGHSH; CDR2 reads LQKENI. In DNA, the CDR3 is TGTGCCAGCAGCCAGGGGGTTGAGCAGTACTTC. This codes for CASSQGVEQYF.

This clone was seen just once. This chain uses TRBV6-1 with TRBJ1-2; D not resolved. There are 13 residues in the CDR3. Trimming removed 2 bases at V and 3 bases at J, with 7 bases between. The V gene's germline CDR1 is MNHNS and CDR2 SASEGT. DNA of the CDR3: TGTGCCAGCAGTGAAATCCGGTACTATGGCTACACCTTC. This gives the protein CASSEIRYYGYTF.

The chain has TRBV4-1 and TRBJ2-7; TRBD1 is a possible D gene (6 bases). There are 14 residues in the CDR3. The ends were cut back, 3 bases at V and 1 base at J, with 10 bases in the middle. Germline V gene lookup returns CDR1 MGHRA and CDR2 YSYEKL. The CDR3 DNA sequence: TGCGCCAGCAGCCAGGCTGACAGGTCCTACGAGCAGTACTTC. Its protein product is CASSQADRSYEQYF.

This chain connects TRBV11-3 to TRBJ2-3; 9 nucleotides match TRBD2. Germline lookup yields CDR1 SGHNT and CDR2 YENEEA. The CDR3 has 18 residues. Unmatched junction bases numbered 8, after V lost 1 base and J lost 0 bases. CDR3 region: CASSLALAGLTSTDTQYF. In nucleotides, the CDR3 is TGTGCCAGCAGCTTAGCACTAGCGGGCCTTACTAGCACAGATACGCAGTATTTT.

This chain joins TRBV2 and TRBJ2-1, with 9 bases that match TRBD1. From germline, CDR1 is SNHLY and CDR2 FYNNEI. The V gene end was trimmed by 7 bases and the J gene end by 5 bases; junction bases not matched to a gene: 6. The CDR3 contains 14 residues. CDR3 residues: CASIPGQGHNEQFF. In nucleotides, the CDR3 is TGTGCCAGCATTCCGGGACAGGGACACAATGAGCAGTTCTTC.